These T cell receptor beta chains were read from a single sample in a study of cytomegalovirus exposure and HLA in healthy donors. Measured with immunoSEQ multiplex PCR; TCRdb has only the in-frame clones, and not every one. This table has 200,000 or so clones, 75% to 85% appearing once. Sequencing used PBMCs. These receptors all stem from a woman aged 25 to 39 in good health and CMV-seropositive. Both conserved end residues are part of each CDR3. The order of the fields is J gene, clone size, D gene, V gene, CDR3 DNA, CDR3 protein. The D gene is left open where the match is weak. Some rows have no size entry. The others give once, few or many, or a class for an expanded clone.

TRBJ2-5	-	-	TRBV15	TGTGCCACCAGCGAATGGATAGGGGCCCAAGAGACCCAGTACTTC	CATSEWIGAQETQYF
TRBJ1-1	-	-	TRBV5-1	TGCGCCAGCAGCTCCGGTTATGAAGCTTTCTTT	CASSSGYEAFF
TRBJ2-7	-	-	TRBV7-8	TGTGCCAGCAGCTCTAGGGACTCGTACTACGAGCAGTACTTC	CASSSRDSYYEQYF
TRBJ1-5	few	-	TRBV28	TGTGCCAGCTACGCAGGGGCGCGCTTTCAGCCCCAGCATTTT	CASYAGARFQPQHF
TRBJ2-5	-	TRBD1	TRBV29-1	TGCAGCGGACAGGGGGTAGGGACCCAGTACTTC	CSGQGVGTQYF
TRBJ1-2	few	-	TRBV30	TGTGCCTGGAGTCCCTTCGACAGCTATGGCTACACCTTC	CAWSPFDSYGYTF
TRBJ1-1	once	TRBD1	TRBV9	TGTGCCAGCAGCGTGGCGGGACAGGGCGGAACTGAAGCCTTCTTT	CASSVAGQGGTEAFF
TRBJ2-1	-	TRBD1	TRBV5-4	TGTGCCAGCAGCCGAACAACGGGACAGGGTGGGAATGAGCAGTTCTTC	CASSRTTGQGGNEQFF
TRBJ2-1	-	TRBD2	TRBV7-3	TGTGCCAGCAGCTTAATTTTAGCGGGAGGTAACAATGAGCAGTTCTTC	CASSLILAGGNNEQFF
TRBJ2-7	-	-	TRBV28	TGTGCCAGCAGTTCGGAGGGGTTTGGCGAGCAGTACTTC	CASSSEGFGEQYF